This T cell receptor (beta chain) was retrieved from a study of T cells after yellow fever vaccination. The table lists this clonotype with a few counts. MiXCR, applied by TCRdb to the 5' RACE reads, yields one record per CDR3 protein. The profile shows 120,000 or so distinct CDR3 sequences, 12% to 15% of them singletons. Trimming stripped 4 bases from V and 2 bases from J, with 15 bases between. CDR1 is MGHRA and CDR2 is YSYEKL in the germline V gene. CDR3 length: 15 amino acids. The clonotype comes from a man aged 18 to 30 who received the YFV17D yellow fever vaccine. V usage is TRBV4-1 and J usage is TRBJ2-7; D is perhaps TRBD1 or TRBD2 (5 bases each). Sequenced here: CD8+ T cells sorted from PBMCs, sampled 5 days after the yellow fever booster vaccination. The CDR3 reads CASSPNGGQAYEQYF. The CDR3 nucleotides read TGCGCCAGCAGCCCAAACGGAGGACAAGCCTACGAGCAGTACTTC.